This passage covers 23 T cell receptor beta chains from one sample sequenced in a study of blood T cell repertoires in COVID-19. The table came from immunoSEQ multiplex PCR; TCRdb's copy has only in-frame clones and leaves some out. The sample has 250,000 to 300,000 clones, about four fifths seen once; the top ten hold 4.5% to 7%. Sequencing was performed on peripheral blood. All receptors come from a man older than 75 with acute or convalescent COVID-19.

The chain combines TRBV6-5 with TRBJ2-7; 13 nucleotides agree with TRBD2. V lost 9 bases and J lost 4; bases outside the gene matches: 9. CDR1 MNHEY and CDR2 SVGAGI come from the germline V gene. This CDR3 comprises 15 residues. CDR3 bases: TGTGCCAGTCCGGGACTAGCGGGATGGGGATACGAGCAGTACTTC. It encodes CASPGLAGWGYEQYF.

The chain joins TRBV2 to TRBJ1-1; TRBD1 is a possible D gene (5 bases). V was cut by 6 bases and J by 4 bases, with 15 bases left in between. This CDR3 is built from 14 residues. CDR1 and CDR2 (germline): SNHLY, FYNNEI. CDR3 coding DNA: TGTGCCAGCAGGGGGGAGGGTATGGGCACTGAAGCTTTCTTT. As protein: CASRGEGMGTEAFF.

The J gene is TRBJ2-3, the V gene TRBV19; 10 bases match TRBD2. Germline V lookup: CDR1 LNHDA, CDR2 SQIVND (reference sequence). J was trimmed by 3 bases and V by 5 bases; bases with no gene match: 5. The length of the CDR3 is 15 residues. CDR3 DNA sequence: TGTGCCAGTAGTTGGGCTAGCGGGAGAACAGATACGCAGTATTTT. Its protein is CASSWASGRTDTQYF. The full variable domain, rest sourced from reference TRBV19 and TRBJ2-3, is DGGITQSPKYLFRKEGQNVTLSCEQNLNHDAMYWYRQDPGQGLRLIYYSQIVNDFQKGDIAEGYSVSREKKESFPLTVTSAQKNPTAFYLCASSWASGRTDTQYFGPGTRLTVL.

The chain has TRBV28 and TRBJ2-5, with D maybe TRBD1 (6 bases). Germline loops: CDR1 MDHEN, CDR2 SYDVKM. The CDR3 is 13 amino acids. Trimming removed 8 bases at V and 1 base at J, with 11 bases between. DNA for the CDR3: TGTGCCAGCTATCTCAGGGGCCAAGAGACCCAGTACTTC. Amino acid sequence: CASYLRGQETQYF.

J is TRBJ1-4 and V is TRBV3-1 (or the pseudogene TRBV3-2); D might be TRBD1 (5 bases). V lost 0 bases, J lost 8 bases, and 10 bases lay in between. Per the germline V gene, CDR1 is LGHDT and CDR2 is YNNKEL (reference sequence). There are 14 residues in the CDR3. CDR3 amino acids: CASSQEGGIEKLFF. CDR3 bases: TGTGCCAGCAGCCAAGAGGGGGGTATAGAAAAACTGTTTTTT.

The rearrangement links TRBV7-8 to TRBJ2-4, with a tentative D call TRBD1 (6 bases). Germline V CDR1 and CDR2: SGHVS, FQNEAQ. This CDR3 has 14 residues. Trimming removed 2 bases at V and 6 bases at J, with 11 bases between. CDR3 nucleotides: TGTGCCAGCAGCTTATCAGGGACATTAAACATTCAGTACTTC. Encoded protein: CASSLSGTLNIQYF.

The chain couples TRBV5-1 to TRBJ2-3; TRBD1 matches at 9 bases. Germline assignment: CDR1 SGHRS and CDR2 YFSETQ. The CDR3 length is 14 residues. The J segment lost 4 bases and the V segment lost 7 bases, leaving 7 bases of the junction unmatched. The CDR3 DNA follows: TGCGCCAGCGGAACAGGGGGCAGCGCAGATACGCAGTATTTT. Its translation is CASGTGGSADTQYF. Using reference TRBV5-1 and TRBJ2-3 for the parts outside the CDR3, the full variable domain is KAGVTQTPRYLIKTRGQQVTLSCSPISGHRSVSWYQQTPGQGLQFLFEYFSETQRNKGNFPGRFSGRQFSNSRSEMNVSTLELGDSALYLCASGTGGSADTQYFGPGTRLTVL.

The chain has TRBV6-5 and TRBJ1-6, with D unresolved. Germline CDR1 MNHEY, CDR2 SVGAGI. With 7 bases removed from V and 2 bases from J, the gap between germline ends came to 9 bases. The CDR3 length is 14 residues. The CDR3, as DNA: TGTGCCAGCAAAAGTACGGCCTATAATTCACCCCTCCACTTT. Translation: CASKSTAYNSPLHF.

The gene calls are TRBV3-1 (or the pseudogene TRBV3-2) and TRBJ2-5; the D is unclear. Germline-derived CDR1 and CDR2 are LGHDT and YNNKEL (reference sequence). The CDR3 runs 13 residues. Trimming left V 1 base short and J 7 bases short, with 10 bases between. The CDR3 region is CASSQVGLRTQYF. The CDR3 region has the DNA TGTGCCAGCAGCCAAGTGGGCCTCAGGACCCAGTACTTC.

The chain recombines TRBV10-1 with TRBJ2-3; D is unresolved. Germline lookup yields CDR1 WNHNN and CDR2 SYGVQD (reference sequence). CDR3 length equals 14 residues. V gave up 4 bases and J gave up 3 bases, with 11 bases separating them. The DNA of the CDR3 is TGCGCCAGCAGTGGTACCACAGTGACAGATACGCAGTATTTT. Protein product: CASSGTTVTDTQYF.

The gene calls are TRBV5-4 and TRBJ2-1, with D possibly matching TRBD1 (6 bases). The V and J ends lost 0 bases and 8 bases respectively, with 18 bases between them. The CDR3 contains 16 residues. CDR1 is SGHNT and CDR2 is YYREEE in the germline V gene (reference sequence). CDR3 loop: CASSLAGRGITDEQFF. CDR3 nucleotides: TGTGCCAGCAGCTTGGCGGGAAGGGGGATTACTGATGAGCAGTTCTTC.

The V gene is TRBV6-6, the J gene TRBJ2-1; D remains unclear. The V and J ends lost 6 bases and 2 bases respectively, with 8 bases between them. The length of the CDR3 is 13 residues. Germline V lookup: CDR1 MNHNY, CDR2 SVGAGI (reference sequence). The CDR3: CASSKSTYNEQFF. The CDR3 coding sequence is TGTGCCAGCAGCAAATCCACCTACAATGAGCAGTTCTTC.

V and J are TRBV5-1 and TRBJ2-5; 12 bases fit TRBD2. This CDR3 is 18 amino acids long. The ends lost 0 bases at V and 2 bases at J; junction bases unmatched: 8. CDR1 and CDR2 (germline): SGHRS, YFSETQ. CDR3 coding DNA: TGCGCCAGCAGCTTGGCACGGACTAGCGGGGAGATTCAAGAGACCCAGTACTTC. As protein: CASSLARTSGEIQETQYF.

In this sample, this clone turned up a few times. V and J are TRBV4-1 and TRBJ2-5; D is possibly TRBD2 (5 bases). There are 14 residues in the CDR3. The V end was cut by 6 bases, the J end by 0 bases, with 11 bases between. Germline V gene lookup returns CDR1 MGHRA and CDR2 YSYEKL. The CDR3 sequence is CASSVGDYQETQYF. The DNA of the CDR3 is TGCGCCAGCAGTGTCGGGGATTACCAAGAGACCCAGTACTTC.

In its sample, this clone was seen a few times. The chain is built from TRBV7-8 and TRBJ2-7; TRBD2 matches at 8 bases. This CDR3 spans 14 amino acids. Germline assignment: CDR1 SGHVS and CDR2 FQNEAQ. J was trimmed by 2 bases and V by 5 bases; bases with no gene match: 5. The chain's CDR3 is CASSQGLAPYEQYF. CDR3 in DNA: TGTGCCAGCAGCCAAGGACTAGCACCCTACGAGCAGTACTTC.

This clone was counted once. CDR3 loop: CASSYSGTETYEQYF. The CDR3 nucleotides read TGTGCCAGCAGTTACTCAGGGACAGAGACGTACGAGCAGTACTTC. V and J are TRBV6-5 and TRBJ2-7, with 7 bases fitting TRBD1. Germline V gene sequence: CDR1 MNHEY, CDR2 SVGAGI. The V segment lost 0 bases and the J segment 4 bases; nucleotides outside the gene matches: 6. The CDR3 loop spans 15 amino acids.

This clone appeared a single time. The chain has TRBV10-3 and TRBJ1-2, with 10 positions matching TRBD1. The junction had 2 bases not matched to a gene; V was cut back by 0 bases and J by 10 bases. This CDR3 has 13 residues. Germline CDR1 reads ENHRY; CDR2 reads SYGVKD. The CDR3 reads CAISESTGGAYTF. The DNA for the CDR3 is TGTGCCATCAGTGAGTCGACAGGGGGCGCCTACACCTTC.

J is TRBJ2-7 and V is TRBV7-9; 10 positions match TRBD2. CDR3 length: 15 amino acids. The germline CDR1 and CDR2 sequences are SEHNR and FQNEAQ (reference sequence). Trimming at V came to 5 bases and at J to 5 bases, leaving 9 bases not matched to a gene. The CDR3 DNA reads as TGTGCCAGCAGCGCAACCGGGACTAGCGAAGACGAGCAGTACTTC. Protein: CASSATGTSEDEQYF.

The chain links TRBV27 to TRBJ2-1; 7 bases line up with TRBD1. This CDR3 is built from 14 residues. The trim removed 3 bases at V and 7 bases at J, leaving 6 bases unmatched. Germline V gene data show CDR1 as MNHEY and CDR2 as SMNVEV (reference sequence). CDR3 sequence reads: CASSLRKTGNEQFF. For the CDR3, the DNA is TGTGCCAGCAGTTTGAGGAAGACAGGGAATGAGCAGTTCTTC.

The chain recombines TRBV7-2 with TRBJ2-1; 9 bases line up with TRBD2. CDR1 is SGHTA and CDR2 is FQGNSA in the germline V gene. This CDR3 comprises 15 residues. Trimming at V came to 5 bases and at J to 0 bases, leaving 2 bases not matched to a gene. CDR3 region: CASSRGGASYNEQFF. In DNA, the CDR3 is TGTGCCAGCAGCCGCGGGGGGGCCTCCTACAATGAGCAGTTCTTC.

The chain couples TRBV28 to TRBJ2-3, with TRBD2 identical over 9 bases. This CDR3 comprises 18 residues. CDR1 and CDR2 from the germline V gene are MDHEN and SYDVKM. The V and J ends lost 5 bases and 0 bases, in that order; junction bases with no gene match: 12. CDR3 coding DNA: TGTGCCAGCAGTCACCTGAATAGCGGGGGCTCTAGCACAGATACGCAGTATTTT. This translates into CASSHLNSGGSSTDTQYF.

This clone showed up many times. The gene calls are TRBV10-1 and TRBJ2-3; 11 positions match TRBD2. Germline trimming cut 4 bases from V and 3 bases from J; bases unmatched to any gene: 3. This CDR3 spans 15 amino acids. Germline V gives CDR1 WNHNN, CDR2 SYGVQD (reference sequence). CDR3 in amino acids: CASSGASGRTDTQYF. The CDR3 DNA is TGCGCCAGCAGTGGGGCTAGCGGGAGGACAGATACGCAGTATTTT.

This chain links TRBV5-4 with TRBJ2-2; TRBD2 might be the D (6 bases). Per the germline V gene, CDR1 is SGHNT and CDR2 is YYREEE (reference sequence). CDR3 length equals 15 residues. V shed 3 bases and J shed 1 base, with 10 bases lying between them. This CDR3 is CASSSARGNTGELFF. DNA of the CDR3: TGTGCCAGCAGCTCTGCGCGGGGGAACACCGGGGAGCTGTTTTTT.